Sequencing of this TCR beta chain was carried out in a study of blood T cells in healthy people across ages. Study outcomes and limitations: Calculation of diversity from one million T cells yielded estimates considered to be underestimates. While age rose, TCR beta diversity per million T cells dropped in a roughly linear way.

Donors were systemically healthy Caucasian individuals from Russia aged roughly 6 to 100 years. Germline CDR1 and CDR2: MDHEN and SYDVKM. The CDR3 runs 15 residues. The second PCR ran roughly 6 to 11 cycles with a sample-barcoded 5' primer and J-beta primers. TCRdb reprocessed the 5' RACE reads with MiXCR, giving one entry per CDR3 protein. The profile shows about 780,000 distinct CDR3 sequences, about 47% of them singletons. Worth noting for this clonotype: Its specificity is unknown. Relative to the germline gene, one junction end is altered; a read error may explain this.

The TCR sequence derives from an elderly man in good health. The V gene is TRBV28, the J gene TRBJ2-6; the D gene is possibly TRBD1 (6 bases). Sample: blood. CDR3 in amino acids: CASSFGGTGTNVLTF. The CDR3 nucleotides read TGTGCCAGCAGTTTTGGGGGCACTGGGACCAACGTCCTGACTTTC.